The T cell receptor beta chain described here comes from a study of human T cells and chemical hapten exposure. Study-wide background: Weekly diphenylcyclopropenone doses were given to patients' scalps across the roughly 22-week study. The upper back received 0.01% DPC by patch testing, with results read at 6 days.

V dropped 0 bases and J dropped 3; count of bases not matched to a gene: 5. The CDR3 sequence is 16 residues long. Germline assignment: CDR1 LGHNA and CDR2 YNFKEQ. The study's library attached unique molecular identifiers to single cDNA molecules. One entry per CDR3 protein results from TCRdb running MiXCR on the RACE reads. This table holds some 150,000 distinct CDR3 sequences, approximately 10% found once. The time point is: patch test 2, 6 weeks after DPC sensitization. Treatment noted: therapeutic diphenylcyclopropenone sensitization with weekly scalp DPC. This clonotype was seen only a few times. The specimen was whole blood, collected in connection with sensitization to the hapten diphenylcyclopropenone (DPC). This chain uses TRBV4-2 with TRBJ2-3; 8 positions match TRBD2. The receptor's source is a woman between 45 and 65 years old with alopecia areata. Some clones in this sample may be carry-over from other donors' samples. This CDR3 is CASSQESGSVTDTQYF. The CDR3 DNA reads TGTGCCAGCAGCCAAGAAAGCGGGAGTGTAACAGATACGCAGTATTTT.